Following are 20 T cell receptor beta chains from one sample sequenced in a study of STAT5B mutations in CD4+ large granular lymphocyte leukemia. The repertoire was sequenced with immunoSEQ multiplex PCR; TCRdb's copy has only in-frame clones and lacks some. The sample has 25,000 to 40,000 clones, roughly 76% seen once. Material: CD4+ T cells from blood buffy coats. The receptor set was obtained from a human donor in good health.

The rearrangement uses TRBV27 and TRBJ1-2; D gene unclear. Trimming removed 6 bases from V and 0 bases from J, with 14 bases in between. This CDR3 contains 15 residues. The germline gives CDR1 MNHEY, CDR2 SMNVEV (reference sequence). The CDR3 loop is CASSPWASSNYGYTF. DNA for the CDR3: TGTGCCAGCAGCCCTTGGGCCAGCTCTAACTATGGCTACACCTTC.

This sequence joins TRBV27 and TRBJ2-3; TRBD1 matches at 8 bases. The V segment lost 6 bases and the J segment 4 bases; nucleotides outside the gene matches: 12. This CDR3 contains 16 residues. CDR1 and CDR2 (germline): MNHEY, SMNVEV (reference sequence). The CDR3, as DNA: TGTGCCAGCAGCCATTTAGGCGACAGGGGTGCAGATACGCAGTATTTT. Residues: CASSHLGDRGADTQYF.

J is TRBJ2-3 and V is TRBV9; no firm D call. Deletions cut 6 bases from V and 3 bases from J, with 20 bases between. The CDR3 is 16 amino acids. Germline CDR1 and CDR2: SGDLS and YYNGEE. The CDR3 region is CASTLSRDQPTDTQYF. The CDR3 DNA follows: TGTGCCAGCACCTTATCCAGAGACCAGCCTACAGATACGCAGTATTTT.

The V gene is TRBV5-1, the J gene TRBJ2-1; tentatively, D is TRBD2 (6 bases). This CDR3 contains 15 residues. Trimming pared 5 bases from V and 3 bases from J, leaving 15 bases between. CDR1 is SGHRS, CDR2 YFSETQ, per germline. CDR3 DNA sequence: TGCGCCAGCAGTCTTACGGGAGATCGCTACAATGAGCAGTTCTTC. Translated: CASSLTGDRYNEQFF.

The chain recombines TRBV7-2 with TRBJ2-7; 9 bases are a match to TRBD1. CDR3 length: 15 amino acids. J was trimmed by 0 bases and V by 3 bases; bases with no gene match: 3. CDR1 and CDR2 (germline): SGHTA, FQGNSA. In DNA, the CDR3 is TGTGCCAGCAGCTTTGGGACAGGGATCTCCTACGAGCAGTACTTC. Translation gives CASSFGTGISYEQYF.

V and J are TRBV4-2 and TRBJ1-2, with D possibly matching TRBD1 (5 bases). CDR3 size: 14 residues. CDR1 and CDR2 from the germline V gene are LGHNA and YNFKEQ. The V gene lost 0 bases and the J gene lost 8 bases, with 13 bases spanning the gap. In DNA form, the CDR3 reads TGTGCCAGCAGCCAAGATCCCGCAGGGAACGGCTACACCTTC. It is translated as CASSQDPAGNGYTF.

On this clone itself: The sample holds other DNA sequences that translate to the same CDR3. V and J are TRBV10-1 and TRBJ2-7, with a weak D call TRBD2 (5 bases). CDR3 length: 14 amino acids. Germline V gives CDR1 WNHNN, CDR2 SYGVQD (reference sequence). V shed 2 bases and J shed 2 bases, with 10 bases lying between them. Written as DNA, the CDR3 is TGCGCCAGCAGTGAGGGAGGCCGTGCCTACGAGCAGTACTTC. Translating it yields CASSEGGRAYEQYF.

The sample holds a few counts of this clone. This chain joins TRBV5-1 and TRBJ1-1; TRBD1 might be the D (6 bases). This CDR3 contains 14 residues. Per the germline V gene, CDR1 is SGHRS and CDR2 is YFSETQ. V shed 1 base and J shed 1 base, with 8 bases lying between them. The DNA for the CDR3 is TGCGCCAGCAGCTTGACAGGGACGAACACTGAAGCTTTCTTT. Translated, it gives CASSLTGTNTEAFF.

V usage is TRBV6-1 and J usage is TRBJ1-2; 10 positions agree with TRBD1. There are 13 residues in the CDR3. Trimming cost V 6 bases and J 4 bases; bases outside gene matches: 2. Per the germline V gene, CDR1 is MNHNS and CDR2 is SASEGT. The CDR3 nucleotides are TGTGCCAGCAGGGGACAGGGGTTCTATGGCTACACCTTC. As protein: CASRGQGFYGYTF.

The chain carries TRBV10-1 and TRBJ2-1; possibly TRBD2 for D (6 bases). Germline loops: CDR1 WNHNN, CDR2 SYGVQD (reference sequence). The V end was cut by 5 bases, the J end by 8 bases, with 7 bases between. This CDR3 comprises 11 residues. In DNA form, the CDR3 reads TGCGCCAGCAGTCGGGGGTATGAGCAGTTCTTC. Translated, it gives CASSRGYEQFF.

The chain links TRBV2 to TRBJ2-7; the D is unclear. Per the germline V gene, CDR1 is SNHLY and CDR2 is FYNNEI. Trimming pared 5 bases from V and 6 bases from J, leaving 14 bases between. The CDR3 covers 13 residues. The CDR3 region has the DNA TGTGCCAGCAGTTTCCAACTGATCCGCGAGCAGTACTTC. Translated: CASSFQLIREQYF. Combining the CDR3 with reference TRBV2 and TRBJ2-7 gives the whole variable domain EPEVTQTPSHQVTQMGQEVILRCVPISNHLYFYWYRQILGQKVEFLVSFYNNEISEKSEIFDDQFSVERPDGSNFTLKIRSTKLEDSAMYFCASSFQLIREQYFGPGTRLTVT.

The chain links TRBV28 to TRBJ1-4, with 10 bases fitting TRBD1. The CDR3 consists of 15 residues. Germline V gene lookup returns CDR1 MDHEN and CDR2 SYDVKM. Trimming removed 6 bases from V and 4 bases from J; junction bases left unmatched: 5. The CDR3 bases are TGTGCCAGCAGGACAGGGGGCTTCGATAATGAAAAACTGTTTTTT. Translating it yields CASRTGGFDNEKLFF.

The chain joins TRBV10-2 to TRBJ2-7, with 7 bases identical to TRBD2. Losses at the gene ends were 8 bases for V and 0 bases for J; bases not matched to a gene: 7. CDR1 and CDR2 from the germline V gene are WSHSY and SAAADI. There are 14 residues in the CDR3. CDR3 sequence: CASGNSGISYEQYF. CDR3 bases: TGCGCCAGCGGGAACAGCGGGATCTCCTACGAGCAGTACTTC.

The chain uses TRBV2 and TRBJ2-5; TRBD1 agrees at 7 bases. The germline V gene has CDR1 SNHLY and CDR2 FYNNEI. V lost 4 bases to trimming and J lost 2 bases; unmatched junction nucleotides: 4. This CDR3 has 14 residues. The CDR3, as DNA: TGTGCCAGCAGTGGGGCCAGGGGGCAAGAGACCCAGTACTTC. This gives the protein CASSGARGQETQYF.

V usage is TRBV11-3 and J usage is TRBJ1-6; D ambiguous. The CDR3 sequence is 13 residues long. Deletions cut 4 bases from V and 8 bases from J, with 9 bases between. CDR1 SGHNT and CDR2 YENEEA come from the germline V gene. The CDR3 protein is CASSSGTHSPLHF. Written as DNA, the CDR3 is TGTGCCAGCAGCTCGGGAACCCATTCACCCCTCCACTTT. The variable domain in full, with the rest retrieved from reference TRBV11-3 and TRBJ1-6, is EAGVVQSPRYKIIEKKQPVAFWCNPISGHNTLYWYLQNLGQGPELLIRYENEEAVDDSQLPKDRFSAERLKGVDSTLKIQPAELGDSAVYLCASSSGTHSPLHFGNGTRLTVT.

The CDR3 nucleotides are TGTGCCAGCTCACCACCAGGCCCTAGCACAGATACGCAGTATTTT. Its translation is CASSPPGPSTDTQYF. The chain uses TRBV18 and TRBJ2-3; D remains unclear. The CDR3 loop spans 15 amino acids. Germline loops: CDR1 KGHSH, CDR2 LQKENI. The V and J ends lost 0 bases and 0 bases respectively, with 7 bases between them.

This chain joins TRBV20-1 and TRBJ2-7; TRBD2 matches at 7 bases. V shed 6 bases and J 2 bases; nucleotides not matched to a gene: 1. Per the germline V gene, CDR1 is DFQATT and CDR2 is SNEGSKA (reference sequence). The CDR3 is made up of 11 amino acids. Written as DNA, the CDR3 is TGCAGTGCGCTAGCGGCCTACGAGCAGTACTTC. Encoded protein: CSALAAYEQYF.

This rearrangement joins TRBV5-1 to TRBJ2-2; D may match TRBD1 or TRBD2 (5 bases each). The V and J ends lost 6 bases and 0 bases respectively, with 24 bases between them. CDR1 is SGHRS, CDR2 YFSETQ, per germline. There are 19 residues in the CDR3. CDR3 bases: TGCGCCAGCATTAAATCGAGGGGTCGGGTACCCGCGAACACCGGGGAGCTGTTTTTT. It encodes CASIKSRGRVPANTGELFF.

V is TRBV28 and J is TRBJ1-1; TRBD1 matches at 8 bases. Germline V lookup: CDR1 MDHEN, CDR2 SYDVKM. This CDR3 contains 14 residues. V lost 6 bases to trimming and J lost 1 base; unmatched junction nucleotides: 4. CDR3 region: CASRTGTGNTEAFF. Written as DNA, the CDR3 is TGTGCCAGCAGGACCGGGACAGGGAACACTGAAGCTTTCTTT. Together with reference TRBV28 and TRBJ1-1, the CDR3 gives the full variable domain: DVKVTQSSRYLVKRTGEKVFLECVQDMDHENMFWYRQDPGLGLRLIYFSYDVKMKEKGDIPEGYSVSREKKERFSLILESASTNQTSMYLCASRTGTGNTEAFFGQGTRLTVV.

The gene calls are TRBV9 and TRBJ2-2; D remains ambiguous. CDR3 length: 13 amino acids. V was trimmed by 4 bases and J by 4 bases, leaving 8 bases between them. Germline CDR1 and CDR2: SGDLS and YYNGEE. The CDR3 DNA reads TGTGCCAGCAGCCCCCGGCCCACCGGGGAGCTGTTTTTT. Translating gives CASSPRPTGELFF.